This TCR beta chain was profiled in a study of blood T cell repertoires in COVID-19. Across the whole study: T cells, B-cell-depleted T cells, or PBMCs provided the cDNA or gDNA that served as material.

The ends lost 0 bases at V and 2 bases at J; junction bases unmatched: 8. The CDR3 is made up of 17 amino acids. Germline assignment: CDR1 SGHKS and CDR2 YYEKEE (reference sequence). Authors' data handling: By means of reference gene primer amplification, nucleated cell counts were estimated. Sequencing used immunoSEQ multiplex PCR; TCRdb keeps in-frame clones, though not all of them. V, J and clone size are taken as reported in that table, and D and trimming were inferred from the DNA itself. The sample has 150,000 to 200,000 clones; around nine tenths are singletons. This clone has just one count. This sequence joins TRBV5-5 and TRBJ2-5, with 9 bases that match TRBD1. The sequenced material came from peripheral blood. This receptor was obtained from a human donor in a cohort sampled during active COVID-19. CDR3 in DNA: TGTGCCAGCAGCTTGGTTCCGACAGGGGGAATTCAAGAGACCCAGTACTTC. As protein: CASSLVPTGGIQETQYF.